These 22 T cell receptor beta chains were all obtained from the same sample, sequenced in a study of beta chain features in type 1 diabetes. The entirety of the isolated RNA underwent reverse transcription, so expressed TCRB transcripts were sequenced. Sequenced by immunoSEQ multiplex PCR; TCRdb stores in-frame clones only, minus some. The data contain roughly 250,000 clones, 9.6% of them seen just once; the ten biggest clones take up about 0.037%. Sample: naive CD4+ T cells from blood. The receptors here all came from a woman between 18 and 29 years old in good health.

The chain couples TRBV7-2 to TRBJ2-2; D is ambiguous. This CDR3 region has 14 residues. The germline gives CDR1 SGHTA, CDR2 FQGNSA. V was clipped by 8 bases and J by 5 bases, with 15 bases between them. The chain's CDR3 is CASLEYRRTGELFF. Written as DNA, the CDR3 is TGTGCCAGCCTAGAATATAGGAGAACCGGGGAGCTGTTTTTT.

This clone showed up just a few times. This CDR3 reads CAWNGASNEKLFF. DNA of the CDR3: TGTGCCTGGAATGGGGCCAGTAATGAAAAACTGTTTTTT. The J gene is TRBJ1-4, the V gene TRBV30, with TRBD1 as a possible D gene (5 bases). This CDR3 region has 13 residues. Trimming took off 4 bases at V and 4 bases at J, with 10 bases between the two ends. In germline, CDR1 is GTSNPN, CDR2 SVGIG (reference sequence).

This chain connects TRBV5-1 to TRBJ2-2; D gene unclear. Germline CDR1 and CDR2: SGHRS and YFSETQ. Trimming removed 0 bases from V and 0 bases from J, with 6 bases in between. The CDR3 runs 15 residues. CDR3 in DNA: TGCGCCAGCAGCTTGGCGGTCACGAACACCGGGGAGCTGTTTTTT. It translates to CASSLAVTNTGELFF. Using reference TRBV5-1 and TRBJ2-2 for the parts outside the CDR3, the full variable domain is KAGVTQTPRYLIKTRGQQVTLSCSPISGHRSVSWYQQTPGQGLQFLFEYFSETQRNKGNFPGRFSGRQFSNSRSEMNVSTLELGDSALYLCASSLAVTNTGELFFGEGSRLTVL.

There are a few counts of this clone. The J gene is TRBJ2-7, the V gene TRBV9, with TRBD1 matching 9 bases. Germline assignment: CDR1 SGDLS and CDR2 YYNGEE. The CDR3 runs to 16 residues. After removal of 4 bases from V and 2 bases from J, the junction contained 10 bases not matched to a gene. CDR3 in amino acids: CASSPRDRAATYEQYF. As DNA, the CDR3 is TGTGCCAGCAGCCCCAGGGACAGGGCCGCTACCTACGAGCAGTACTTC.

The sample holds a few counts of this clone. This chain links TRBV14 with TRBJ2-1, with 13 nucleotides matching TRBD2. The CDR3 sequence is 17 residues long. With 2 bases clipped from V and 8 bases from J, the junction kept 9 bases outside the gene matches. Per germline, CDR1 SGHDN and CDR2 FVKESK. CDR3 sequence (DNA): TGTGCCAGCAGCCAACTTCGGACTAGCGGGAGTAATTATGAGCAGTTCTTC. It encodes CASSQLRTSGSNYEQFF.

This clone was observed a handful of times. The J gene is TRBJ2-3, the V gene TRBV7-6, with 8 bases fitting TRBD2. CDR1 and CDR2 from the germline V gene are SGHVS and FNYEAQ. Germline trimming cut 1 base from V and 2 bases from J; bases unmatched to any gene: 2. The CDR3 is 15 residues long. CDR3 in DNA: TGTGCCAGCAGCTTAGGTAGCGGGACCACAGATACGCAGTATTTT. This sequence encodes CASSLGSGTTDTQYF.

The rearrangement uses TRBV6-4 and TRBJ1-2; 7 bases are shared with TRBD1. The CDR3 sequence is 13 residues long. Per the germline V gene, CDR1 is MRHNA and CDR2 is SNTAGT. The trim removed 6 bases at V and 5 bases at J, leaving 6 bases unmatched. The CDR3 coding sequence is TGTGCCAGCAGCGAGAAGACAGGGTATGGCTACACCTTC. Encoded protein: CASSEKTGYGYTF.

The chain recombines TRBV5-1 with TRBJ2-1, with 10 bases that match TRBD2. The CDR3 spans 15 residues. V lost 2 bases, J lost 7 bases, and 6 bases stayed unmatched. CDR1 and CDR2 (germline): SGHRS, YFSETQ. The CDR3 DNA follows: TGCGCCAGCAGCTTAGCGGGAGGGCCTCATAATGAGCAGTTCTTC. This codes for CASSLAGGPHNEQFF.

V usage is TRBV5-6 and J usage is TRBJ2-3; 8 bases match TRBD2. CDR3 length: 15 amino acids. CDR1 SGHDT and CDR2 YYEEEE come from the germline V gene. Germline trimming cut 4 bases from V and 2 bases from J; bases unmatched to any gene: 6. The CDR3 bases are TGTGCCAGCAGCACATTAGCGGGGCTCACAGATACGCAGTATTTT. Translated: CASSTLAGLTDTQYF.

This clone was seen a handful of times. The chain employs TRBV7-9 and TRBJ2-3, with TRBD2 identical over 12 bases. Trimming took 7 bases from V and 6 from J; bases not matched to a gene: 11. Germline assignment: CDR1 SEHNR and CDR2 FQNEAQ (reference sequence). The CDR3 has 16 residues. The CDR3 DNA follows: TGTGCCAGCACACCCTCTAGCGGGGGGGCCATGGATACGCAGTATTTT. Its protein product is CASTPSSGGAMDTQYF.

This chain uses TRBV6-1 with TRBJ1-2, with D unclear. This CDR3 has 12 amino acids. Germline V lookup: CDR1 MNHNS, CDR2 SASEGT. Trimming took 1 base from V and 8 from J, leaving 8 bases between them. The CDR3 region is CASSEVVFGYTF. The CDR3 bases are TGTGCCAGCAGTGAAGTCGTGTTCGGCTACACCTTC.

This clone has more than one count but fewer than ten. The rearrangement uses TRBV5-1 and TRBJ2-3; TRBD1 agrees at 10 bases. From germline, CDR1 is SGHRS and CDR2 YFSETQ. The CDR3 has 14 residues. J lost 4 bases, V lost 5 bases, and 4 bases had no gene match. CDR3 region: CASSKDRGSDTQYF. CDR3 coding DNA: TGCGCCAGCAGTAAGGACAGGGGGTCAGATACGCAGTATTTT.

Only a few counts were recorded for this clone. CDR3 in amino acids: CASSGRNYEQYF. CDR3 in DNA: TGTGCCAGCAGCGGGAGAAACTACGAGCAGTACTTC. J is TRBJ2-7 and V is TRBV5-4, with a possible D match to TRBD2 (5 bases). The V end lost 4 bases, the J end lost 3 bases, and 8 bases lay between the germline ends. This CDR3 comprises 12 residues. The germline gives CDR1 SGHNT, CDR2 YYREEE (reference sequence).

In its sample, this clone was seen a few times. The chain has TRBV6-6 and TRBJ2-7; TRBD2 matches at 7 bases. Germline-derived CDR1 and CDR2 are MNHNY and SVGAGI (reference sequence). This CDR3 contains 15 residues. J lost 10 bases, V lost 6 bases, and 18 bases had no gene match. The CDR3 sequence: CASRADRDYIPRQYF. The CDR3 nucleotides are TGTGCCAGCAGGGCAGACCGGGACTACATACCGCGACAGTACTTC.

This clone has just a few counts. The V and J genes are TRBV2 and TRBJ1-3, with a tentative D call TRBD1 (5 bases). This CDR3 region has 11 residues. The germline gives CDR1 SNHLY, CDR2 FYNNEI. The ends were cut back, 8 bases at V and 4 bases at J, with 6 bases in the middle. The CDR3 is CASRQGNTIYF. The DNA for the CDR3 is TGTGCCAGCCGACAGGGAAACACCATATATTTT.

The gene calls are TRBV7-8 and TRBJ2-7, with D possibly TRBD1 on 5 matching bases. The CDR3 spans 17 residues. V lost 5 bases, J lost 6 bases, and 26 bases lay in between. The germline CDR1 and CDR2 sequences are SGHVS and FQNEAQ. This CDR3 is CASSLSAHARVAFEQYF. The CDR3 region has the DNA TGTGCCAGCAGCCTATCCGCCCACGCCAGGGTCGCATTCGAGCAGTACTTC. Full variable domain (outside the CDR3, taken from reference TRBV7-8 and TRBJ2-7): GAGVSQSPRYKVAKRGQDVALRCDPISGHVSLFWYQQALGQGPEFLTYFQNEAQLDKSGLPSDRFFAERPEGSVSTLKIQRTQQEDSAVYLCASSLSAHARVAFEQYFGPGTRLTVT.

The rearrangement uses TRBV10-3 and TRBJ2-1, with 7 positions matching TRBD1. V shed 6 bases and J 7 bases; nucleotides not matched to a gene: 9. The germline gives CDR1 ENHRY, CDR2 SYGVKD. CDR3 length equals 14 residues. CDR3 bases: TGTGCCATCAGCGATGACAGGGTGAATAATGAGCAGTTCTTC. It codes for CAISDDRVNNEQFF.

This clone was seen only once. One junction end does not reproduce the germline sequence, and a read error may be involved. The CDR3 region has the DNA TGTGCCGGGAGGGGAGGCCTCTCGGGAGATACGCAGTATTTT. Translated: CAGRGGLSGDTQYF. This rearrangement joins TRBV30 to TRBJ2-3; 7 nucleotides align to TRBD2. From germline, CDR1 is GTSNPN and CDR2 SVGIG (reference sequence). The CDR3 has 14 amino acids.

The chain combines TRBV5-1 with TRBJ1-1, with TRBD1 matching 8 bases. Germline V gives CDR1 SGHRS, CDR2 YFSETQ. The CDR3 is 15 residues long. V gave up 2 bases and J gave up 1 base; unmatched junction bases: 4. The CDR3 coding sequence is TGCGCCAGCAGCTTAGGACAGGGTCAGAACACTGAAGCTTTCTTT. Protein product: CASSLGQGQNTEAFF.

The table lists this clone with a few counts. The chain employs TRBV7-8 and TRBJ2-7, with no clear D. Per the germline V gene, CDR1 is SGHVS and CDR2 is FQNEAQ. Trimming took 1 base from V and 0 from J, leaving 10 bases between them. The CDR3 spans 15 residues. The CDR3 coding sequence is TGTGCCAGCAGCTTAGGTCTCGCGGCCTCCTACGAGCAGTACTTC. Translating gives CASSLGLAASYEQYF.

This rearrangement joins TRBV19 to TRBJ2-1; 7 bases fit TRBD1. The CDR3 length is 15 residues. Unmatched junction bases numbered 5, after V lost 6 bases and J lost 0 bases. CDR1 is LNHDA, CDR2 SQIVND, per germline (reference sequence). The CDR3 protein is CASRTTGISYNEQFF. CDR3 coding DNA: TGTGCCAGTAGGACGACAGGGATCTCCTACAATGAGCAGTTCTTC.

The chain combines TRBV5-4 with TRBJ2-1, with TRBD2 identical over 15 bases. Per the germline V gene, CDR1 is SGHNT and CDR2 is YYREEE (reference sequence). V was pared by 4 bases and J by 6 bases, with 5 bases of the junction left unmatched. This CDR3 contains 16 residues. For the CDR3, the DNA is TGTGCCAGCAGCAGAATGGGACTAGCGGGGGGCAATGAGCAGTTCTTC. The encoded protein is CASSRMGLAGGNEQFF.